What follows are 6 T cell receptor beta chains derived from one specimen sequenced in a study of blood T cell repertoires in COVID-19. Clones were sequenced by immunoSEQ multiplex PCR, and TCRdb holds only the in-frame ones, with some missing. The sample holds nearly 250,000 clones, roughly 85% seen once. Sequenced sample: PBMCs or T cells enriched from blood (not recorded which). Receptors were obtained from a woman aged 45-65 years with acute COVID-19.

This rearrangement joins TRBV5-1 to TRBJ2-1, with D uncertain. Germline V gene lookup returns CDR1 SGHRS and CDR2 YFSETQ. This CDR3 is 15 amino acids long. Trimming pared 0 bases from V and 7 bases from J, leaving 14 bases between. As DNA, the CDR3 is TGCGCCAGCAGCTTGGGCAGCGCGGTTCGGAATGAGCAGTTCTTC. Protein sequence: CASSLGSAVRNEQFF.

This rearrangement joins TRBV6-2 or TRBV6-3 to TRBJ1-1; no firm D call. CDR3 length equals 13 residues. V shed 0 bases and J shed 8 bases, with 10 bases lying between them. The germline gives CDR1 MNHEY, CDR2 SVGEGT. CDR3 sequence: CASSYSSGGEAFF. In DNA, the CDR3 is TGTGCCAGCAGTTACTCGAGTGGAGGGGAAGCTTTCTTT.

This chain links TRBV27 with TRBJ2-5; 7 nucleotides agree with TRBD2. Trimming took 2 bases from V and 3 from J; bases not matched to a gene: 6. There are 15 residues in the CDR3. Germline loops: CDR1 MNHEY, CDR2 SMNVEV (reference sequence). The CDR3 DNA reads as TGTGCCAGCAGTTTAAGGTCGGCGGGAGAAGAGACCCAGTACTTC. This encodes CASSLRSAGEETQYF.

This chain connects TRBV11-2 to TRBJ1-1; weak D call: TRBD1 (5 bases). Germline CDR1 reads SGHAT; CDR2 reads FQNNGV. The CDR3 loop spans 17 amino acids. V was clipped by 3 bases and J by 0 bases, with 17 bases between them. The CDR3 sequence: CASSFPPGQGLNTEAFF. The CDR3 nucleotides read TGTGCCAGCAGCTTCCCCCCCGGGCAGGGTCTGAACACTGAAGCTTTCTTT.

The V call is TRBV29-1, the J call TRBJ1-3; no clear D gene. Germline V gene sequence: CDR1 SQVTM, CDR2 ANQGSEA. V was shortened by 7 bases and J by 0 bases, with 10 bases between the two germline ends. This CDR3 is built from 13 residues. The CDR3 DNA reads TGCAGCGGGCTGGCAGTCTCTGGAAACACCATATATTTT. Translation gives CSGLAVSGNTIYF.

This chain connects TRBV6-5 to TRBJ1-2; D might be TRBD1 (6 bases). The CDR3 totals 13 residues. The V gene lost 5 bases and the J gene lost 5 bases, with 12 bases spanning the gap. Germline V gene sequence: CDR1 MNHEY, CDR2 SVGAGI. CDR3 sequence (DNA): TGTGCCAGCAGTACCTCGGACAGTTATGGCTACACCTTC. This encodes CASSTSDSYGYTF.